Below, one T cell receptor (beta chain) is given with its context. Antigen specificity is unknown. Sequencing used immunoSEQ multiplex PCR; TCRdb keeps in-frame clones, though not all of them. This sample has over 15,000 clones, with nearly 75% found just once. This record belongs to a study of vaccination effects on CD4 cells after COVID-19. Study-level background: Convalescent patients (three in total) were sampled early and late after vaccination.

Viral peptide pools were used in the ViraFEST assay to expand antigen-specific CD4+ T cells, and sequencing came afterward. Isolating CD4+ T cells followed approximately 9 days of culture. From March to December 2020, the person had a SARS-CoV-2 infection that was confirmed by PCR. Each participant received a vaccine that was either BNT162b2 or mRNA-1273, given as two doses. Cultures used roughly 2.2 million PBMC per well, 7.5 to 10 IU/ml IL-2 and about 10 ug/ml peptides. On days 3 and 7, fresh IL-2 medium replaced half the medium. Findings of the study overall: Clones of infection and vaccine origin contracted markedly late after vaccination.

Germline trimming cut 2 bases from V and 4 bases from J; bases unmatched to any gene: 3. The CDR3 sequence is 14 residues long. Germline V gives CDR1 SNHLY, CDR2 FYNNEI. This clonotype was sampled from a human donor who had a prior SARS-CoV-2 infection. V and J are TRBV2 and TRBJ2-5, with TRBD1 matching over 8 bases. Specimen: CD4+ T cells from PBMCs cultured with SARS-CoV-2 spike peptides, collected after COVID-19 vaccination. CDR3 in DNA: TGTGCCAGCAGTGAAAGGGACAGGTCAGAGACCCAGTACTTC. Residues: CASSERDRSETQYF.